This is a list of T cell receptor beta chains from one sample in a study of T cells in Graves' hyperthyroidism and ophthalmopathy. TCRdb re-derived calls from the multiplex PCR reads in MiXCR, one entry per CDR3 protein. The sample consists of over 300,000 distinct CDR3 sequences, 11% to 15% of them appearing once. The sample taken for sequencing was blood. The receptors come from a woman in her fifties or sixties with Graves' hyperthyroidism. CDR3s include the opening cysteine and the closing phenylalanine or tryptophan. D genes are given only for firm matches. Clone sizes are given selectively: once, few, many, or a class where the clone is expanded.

CASSYFGGAYEQYF TGTGCCAGCAGCTATTTCGGGGGCGCCTACGAGCAGTACTTC TRBJ2-7 TRBV11-2 . once
CASSLRGSNTEAFF TGTGCCAGCAGCTTACGCGGGTCAAACACTGAAGCTTTCTTT TRBJ1-1 TRBV11-1 . many
CASGNTVTSYNEQFF TGTGCTAGTGGCAACACTGTCACTTCTTACAATGAGCAGTTCTTC TRBJ2-1 TRBV12-5 . many
CSARDLREAPSYEQYF TGCAGTGCTAGAGATCTGCGGGAGGCCCCCTCCTACGAGCAGTACTTC TRBJ2-7 TRBV20-1 TRBD2 .
CSARGGRLNTEAFF TGCAGTGCTAGAGGGGGACGTCTGAACACTGAAGCTTTCTTT TRBJ1-1 TRBV20-1 . many
CASGPLTGSPTDTQYF TGTGCTAGTGGCCCGCTGACAGGGTCGCCCACAGATACGCAGTATTTT TRBJ2-3 TRBV12-5 TRBD1 many
CAWRATSGNSEQYF TGTGCCTGGAGAGCGACAAGCGGGAATAGCGAGCAGTACTTC TRBJ2-7 TRBV30 TRBD2 many
CASTIAGEAYNEQFF TGTGCCAGCACAATAGCGGGAGAGGCCTACAATGAGCAGTTCTTC TRBJ2-1 TRBV9 TRBD2 .
CASSPPMTDTQYF TGTGCCAGCTCACCACCGATGACAGATACGCAGTATTTT TRBJ2-3 TRBV18 . many
CASSDTLLDTQYF TGTGCCAGCAGTGACACGCTCTTGGATACGCAGTATTTT TRBJ2-3 TRBV6-4 . .
CASSRRGGRANEKLFF TGTGCCAGCAGTCGACGTGGGGGTAGGGCTAATGAAAAACTGTTTTTT TRBJ1-4 TRBV27 . .
CASSSPRVTGANVLTF TGTGCCAGCAGTTCGCCGAGGGTAACTGGGGCCAACGTCCTGACTTTC TRBJ2-6 TRBV27 . many
CATSDLGGIEDEQFF TGTGCCACCAGTGATTTGGGGGGGATTGAGGATGAGCAGTTCTTC TRBJ2-1 TRBV24-1 . .
CASDEGALNTEAFF TGTGCTAGTGACGAAGGGGCTCTGAACACTGAAGCTTTCTTT TRBJ1-1 TRBV12-5 . many
CASRPGGYVEQYF TGTGCCAGCAGACCGGGGGGCTACGTCGAGCAGTACTTC TRBJ2-7 TRBV6-1 . .
CAISESGQGNIQYF TGTGCCATCAGTGAGAGCGGACAGGGAAACATTCAGTACTTC TRBJ2-4 TRBV10-3 TRBD1 few
CASRGTRMVTGELFF TGTGCCTCGAGGGGGACGCGAATGGTCACCGGGGAGCTGTTTTTT TRBJ2-2 TRBV7-9 . many
CASSPRTGYQETQYF TGCGCCAGCAGCCCACGGACAGGGTACCAAGAGACCCAGTACTTC TRBJ2-5 TRBV5-1 TRBD1 .
CASSLAGQAPYEQYF TGTGCCAGCAGTTTGGCTGGACAGGCGCCTTACGAGCAGTACTTC TRBJ2-7 TRBV12-3/TRBV12-4 TRBD1 many
CASSLRQENYEQYF TGTGCCAGCAGTTTAAGACAGGAAAACTACGAGCAGTACTTC TRBJ2-7 TRBV12-3/TRBV12-4 . many
CSASGLAGGSDPSSYEQYF TGCAGTGCTTCGGGACTAGCGGGAGGCTCCGATCCCAGCTCCTACGAGCAGTACTTC TRBJ2-7 TRBV20-1 TRBD2 many
CASSTTGTQTIQYF TGTGCCAGCAGTACAACCGGGACCCAGACCATTCAGTACTTC TRBJ2-4 TRBV12-3/TRBV12-4 . .
CASSLGGWNRPWSTEAFF TGTGCCAGCAGCTTAGGGGGGTGGAACAGGCCCTGGAGCACTGAAGCTTTCTTT TRBJ1-1 TRBV11-2 . many
CASSDGPWNEQFF TGTGCCAGCAGTGACGGCCCATGGAATGAGCAGTTCTTC TRBJ2-1 TRBV6-2/TRBV6-3 . .
CASRGARNEQFF TGTGCCAGCAGGGGGGCGAGAAATGAGCAGTTCTTC TRBJ2-1 TRBV11-2 . many
CASSVGDGGNEQFF TGTGCCAGCAGCGTAGGGGACGGGGGCAATGAGCAGTTCTTC TRBJ2-1 TRBV9 . few
CASSMSRDSQPQHF TGTGCCAGCAGTATGTCCCGGGACAGTCAGCCCCAGCATTTT TRBJ1-5 TRBV28 TRBD1 many
CASSEIGMYEQFF TGTGCCAGCAGTGAAATAGGGATGTACGAGCAGTTCTTC TRBJ2-1 TRBV6-1 . .
CASSPASAGRNEQFF TGTGCCAGCAGCCCCGCTAGCGCCGGTAGGAATGAGCAGTTCTTC TRBJ2-1 TRBV3-1 . many
CASSDPSHGYTF TGTGCCAGCAGTGACCCCTCCCATGGCTACACCTTC TRBJ1-2 TRBV6-1 . few
CASTPGLAGRQETQFF TGTGCCAGCACCCCTGGGTTAGCGGGACGCCAAGAGACCCAGTTCTTC TRBJ2-1 TRBV7-9 TRBD2 .
CASSRMGTETYEQYF TGTGCCAGCAGCCGGATGGGGACTGAGACCTACGAGCAGTACTTC TRBJ2-7 TRBV27 . many
CSAGRGGQETQYF TGCAGTGCGGGTCGGGGGGGACAAGAGACCCAGTACTTC TRBJ2-5 TRBV20-1 TRBD2 many
CASSLAYSGGYNEQFF TGCGCCAGCAGCTTGGCCTATAGCGGAGGGTACAATGAGCAGTTCTTC TRBJ2-1 TRBV5-1 . .
CASSSGTGVEKLFF TGTGCCAGCAGTTCCGGGACAGGGGTGGAAAAACTGTTTTTT TRBJ1-4 TRBV28 TRBD1 many
CASSPRDTEAFF TGTGCCAGCTCACCAAGGGACACTGAAGCTTTCTTT TRBJ1-1 TRBV18 . many
CASSPGQGGTEQYF TGTGCCAGCTCACCTGGACAGGGGGGTACGGAGCAGTACTTC TRBJ2-7 TRBV18 TRBD1 few
CASSSLTGINEQFF TGTGCCAGCAGCTCCCTGACAGGGATCAATGAGCAGTTCTTC TRBJ2-1 TRBV5-5 TRBD1 many
CASKRDTGSSPLHF TGTGCCAGCAAACGGGACACCGGGAGTTCACCCCTCCACTTT TRBJ1-6 TRBV2 . many
CASSFEETQYF TGTGCCAGCAGTTTTGAGGAGACCCAGTACTTC TRBJ2-5 TRBV12-3/TRBV12-4 . many
CASSGGIREKLFF TGTGCCAGTAGTGGTGGGATTCGCGAAAAACTGTTTTTT TRBJ1-4 TRBV19 . .
CASSPNLGESQETQYF TGTGCCAGCAGCCCAAACCTGGGGGAAAGTCAAGAGACCCAGTACTTC TRBJ2-5 TRBV12-3/TRBV12-4 . many
CASSPHESEAFF TGTGCCAGCAGCCCCCATGAGAGTGAAGCTTTCTTT TRBJ1-1 TRBV7-8 . many
CASSIEGTALGYNEQFF TGTGCCAGTAGTATAGAAGGGACTGCCTTAGGGTACAATGAGCAGTTCTTC TRBJ2-1 TRBV19 . .
CASSPALAGGWNEQFF TGTGCCAGCAGCCCGGCACTAGCGGGAGGTTGGAATGAGCAGTTCTTC TRBJ2-1 TRBV7-3 TRBD2 few
CASSPPSGRGDEQFF TGTGCCAGCTCACCACCTAGCGGGAGAGGCGATGAGCAGTTCTTC TRBJ2-1 TRBV18 TRBD2 .
CASSVGGRDYNEQFF TGTGCCAGCAGCGTAGGCGGGAGGGACTACAATGAGCAGTTCTTC TRBJ2-1 TRBV9 TRBD2 few
CASSAESSYNSPLHF TGTGCCAGCAGCGCCGAAAGCTCCTATAATTCACCCCTCCACTTT TRBJ1-6 TRBV9 . few